These 7 T cell receptor beta chains were sequenced from one sample in a study of cytomegalovirus exposure and HLA in healthy donors. With 60 Vbeta and 13 Jbeta primers, the PCR was carried out. The table came from immunoSEQ multiplex PCR; TCRdb's copy has only in-frame clones and leaves some out. Among more than 50,000 clones listed, approximately 75% were seen once. The source material was PBMCs. The receptors originated from a man aged 45-60 years in good health and CMV-seropositive.

The chain couples TRBV27 to TRBJ2-5, with 10 bases identical to TRBD1. The J call may be mistaken, given a closer DNA end match to TRBJ2-7. The CDR3 runs to 15 residues. The germline CDR1 and CDR2 sequences are MNHEY and SMNVEV (reference sequence). Here the CDR3 reads CASRGTGVVSYEQYF. CDR3 nucleotides: TGTGCCAGCAGGGGGACAGGGGTTGTTTCCTACGAGCAGTACTTC.

This sequence joins TRBV27 and TRBJ2-3; a possible D gene is TRBD2 (5 bases). This CDR3 is built from 16 residues. Germline CDR1 MNHEY, CDR2 SMNVEV (reference sequence). The V end lost 1 base, the J end lost 0 bases, and 11 bases lay between the germline ends. CDR3 DNA sequence: TGTGCCAGCAGTTTATTAACGCGGACTAGCACAGATACGCAGTATTTT. Translation gives CASSLLTRTSTDTQYF.

This rearrangement joins TRBV5-1 to TRBJ1-2, with D possibly being TRBD1 (6 bases). Germline values: CDR1 SGHRS, CDR2 YFSETQ. Trimming removed 4 bases from V and 2 bases from J, with 18 bases in between. This CDR3 has 16 residues. The CDR3 loop is CASSRGSSGSNYGYTF. The CDR3 DNA sequence: TGCGCCAGCAGCAGGGGGTCGAGTGGGTCAAACTATGGCTACACCTTC.

The chain couples TRBV29-1 to TRBJ1-1; possible D gene TRBD1, 6 bases. The germline CDR1 and CDR2 sequences are SQVTM and ANQGSEA. There are 14 residues in the CDR3. Between the trimmed V and J ends, which lost 0 bases and 0 bases, there was a span of 8 bases. The CDR3 nucleotides read TGCAGCGTTGAAGAGGACAGATTGAACACTGAAGCTTTCTTT. Translated: CSVEEDRLNTEAFF.

The chain carries TRBV29-1 and TRBJ2-7, with D perhaps TRBD2 (6 bases). The CDR3 length is 15 residues. V was trimmed by 5 bases and J by 1 base, leaving 18 bases between them. CDR1 SQVTM and CDR2 ANQGSEA come from the germline V gene. CDR3 nucleotide sequence: TGCAGCGTTAGTAGAGGCGGGGCCGAATCCTACGAGCAGTACTTC. Its protein product is CSVSRGGAESYEQYF.

The chain uses TRBV5-1 and TRBJ1-1; 8 nucleotides agree with TRBD1. V lost 2 bases, J lost 8 bases, and 14 bases stayed unmatched. There are 16 residues in the CDR3. Looked up from germline, CDR1 is SGHRS and CDR2 is YFSETQ. The CDR3 reads CASSLLDRATLGEAFF. The CDR3 bases are TGCGCCAGCAGCTTATTGGACAGGGCAACGCTCGGAGAAGCTTTCTTT.

This rearrangement joins TRBV11-3 to TRBJ2-5; weak D call: TRBD2 (6 bases). CDR1 is SGHNT, CDR2 YENEEA, per germline. The CDR3 contains 16 residues. V lost 2 bases, J lost 0 bases, and 13 bases lay in between. The chain's CDR3 is CASSLHSGGNQETQYF. The CDR3 region has the DNA TGTGCCAGCAGCTTACATTCCGGCGGGAACCAAGAGACCCAGTACTTC.